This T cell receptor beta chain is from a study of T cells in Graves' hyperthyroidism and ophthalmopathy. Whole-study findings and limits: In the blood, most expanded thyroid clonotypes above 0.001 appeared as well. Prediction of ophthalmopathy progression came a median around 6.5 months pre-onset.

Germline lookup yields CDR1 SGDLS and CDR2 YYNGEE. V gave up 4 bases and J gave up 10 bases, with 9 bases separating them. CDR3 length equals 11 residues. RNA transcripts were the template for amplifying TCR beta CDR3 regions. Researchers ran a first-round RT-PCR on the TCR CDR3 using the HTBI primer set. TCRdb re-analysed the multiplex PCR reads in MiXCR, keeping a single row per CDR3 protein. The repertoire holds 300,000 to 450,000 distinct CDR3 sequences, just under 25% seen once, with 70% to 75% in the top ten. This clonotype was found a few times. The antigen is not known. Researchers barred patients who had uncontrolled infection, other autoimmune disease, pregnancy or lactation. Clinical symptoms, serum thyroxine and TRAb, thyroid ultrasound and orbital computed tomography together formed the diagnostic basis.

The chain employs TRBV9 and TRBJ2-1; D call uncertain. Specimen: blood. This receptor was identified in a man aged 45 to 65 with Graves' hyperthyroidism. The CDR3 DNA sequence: TGTGCCAGCAGCTATATGGGGGAGCAGTTCTTC. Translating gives CASSYMGEQFF.